This T cell receptor (beta chain) was recorded in a study of CD8 T cells in ankylosing spondylitis. Study-wide points: Significantly higher representation of disease-linked clones was reported for matched ankylosing spondylitis synovial fluid. Previous work reported some of these motif variants in the synovial fluid and blood of reactive arthritis. Within ankylosing spondylitis blood, a TCR beta motif made up of seven to nine highly homologous variants appeared to be characteristic. Disease-linked clones bore a CD8+ phenotype, appearing relatively rarely in peripheral blood.

As concerns this clonotype: Its specificity is not known.

Using its own MiXCR run on the 5' RACE reads, TCRdb lists one record per CDR3 protein. Here the sample spans about 350,000 distinct CDR3 sequences, approximately 20% being singletons. Specimen: blood, either unsorted or a sorted T cell fraction (not recorded which). This clonotype was sampled from a male donor with ankylosing spondylitis or in good health (not recorded which).

The DNA of the CDR3 is TGTGCCAGCAAAGGGTTGGACAGGGAAACGGATGAGCAGTTCTTC. Translating gives CASKGLDRETDEQFF. V usage is TRBV11-2 and J usage is TRBJ2-1, with 8 bases matching TRBD1. V dropped 7 bases and J dropped 8; count of bases not matched to a gene: 13. This CDR3 spans 15 amino acids. Germline CDR1 SGHAT, CDR2 FQNNGV.